This T cell receptor (beta chain) originates from a study of shared clonotypes between healthy human individuals. The study's findings and limits: The generation probabilities recorded for non-shared clonotypes fell below those of clonotypes shared by all four donors. Having only a few donors restricted how much genetic and exposure-history diversity was captured.

A word on this clone: Its cognate antigen is unknown.

The CDR3 loop spans 18 amino acids. Between the trimmed V and J ends, which lost 3 bases and 5 bases, there was a span of 25 bases. Germline CDR1 is KGHSH and CDR2 is LQKENI. Donors were healthy HIV-negative adults without recently reported acute infections or vaccinations. Clones were sequenced by immunoSEQ multiplex PCR, and TCRdb holds only the in-frame ones, with some missing. The data show around 340,000 clones, with more than 60% seen just once and roughly a tenth held by the top ten. The chain has TRBV18 and TRBJ1-2, with D perhaps matching TRBD1 (6 bases). The specimen was memory CD4+ T cells sorted from blood. The sample's subset: CD45RA-negative fraction. The clonotype comes from a man younger than 45 in good health. The CDR3: CASSPLGETGSGHYGYTF. In DNA form, the CDR3 reads TGTGCCAGCTCACCCCTAGGAGAAACAGGGTCAGGACATTATGGCTACACCTTC.